This T cell receptor beta chain was retrieved from a study of OX40 agonist ivuxolimab in advanced cancers. Sequenced by immunoSEQ multiplex PCR; TCRdb stores in-frame clones only, minus some. The table has tens of thousands of clones, 85% to 90% seen once. This CDR3 is 18 amino acids long. V dropped 5 bases and J dropped 5; count of bases not matched to a gene: 13. Germline CDR1 is MNHEY and CDR2 is SMNVEV (reference sequence). The chain couples TRBV27 to TRBJ2-5; 14 bases are shared with TRBD2. The input for sequencing was CD4+ or CD8+ T cells sorted from blood, taken in a trial of the OX40 agonist ivuxolimab. The source of this sequence is an adult with an advanced solid tumor such as melanoma, head and neck, liver or kidney cancer. Written as DNA, the CDR3 is TGTGCCAGCAGTCACGGACTAGCGGGAGGTTATCATATGGAGACCCAGTACTTC. Translation gives CASSHGLAGGYHMETQYF.